Sequencing of this TCR beta chain was carried out in a study of blood T cell repertoires in COVID-19. Study-level information: Whether acute or convalescent, the COVID-19 samples came from the United States, Italy and Spain. PBMCs, B-cell-depleted T cells, or T cells were the source of the cDNA or gDNA that made up the material.

Data came from immunoSEQ multiplex PCR; TCRdb stores just in-frame clones and leaves some out. The repertoire consists of fewer than 350,000 clones, with 85% occurring once and the leading ten covering around 2.5%. The study recruited people aged roughly 18 to 100 years across about 25 US areas. The V end was cut by 3 bases, the J end by 3 bases, with 8 bases between. The CDR3 runs to 14 residues. The germline gives CDR1 KGHSH, CDR2 LQKENI. Sequencing input: PBMCs or T cells enriched from blood (not recorded which). The TCR originated in a woman aged 45-60 years who had recovered from COVID-19. V gene TRBV18 combines with J gene TRBJ1-4; possible D gene TRBD1, 5 bases. CDR3 sequence reads: CASSPAGSNEKLFF. In DNA, the CDR3 is TGTGCCAGCTCACCGGCAGGGTCTAATGAAAAACTGTTTTTT.